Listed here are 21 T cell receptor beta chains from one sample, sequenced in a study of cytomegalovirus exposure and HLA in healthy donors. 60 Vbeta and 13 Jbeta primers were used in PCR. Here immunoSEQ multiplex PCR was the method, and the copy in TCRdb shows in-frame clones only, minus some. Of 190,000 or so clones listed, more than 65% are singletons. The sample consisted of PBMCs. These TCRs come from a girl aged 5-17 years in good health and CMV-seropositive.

The CDR3 region has the DNA TGTGCCAGCAGCGAGGGACTAGCGGGGGGGTCAGAGCAGTTCTTC. It encodes CASSEGLAGGSEQFF. This chain uses TRBV7-6 with TRBJ2-1; 16 bases are a match to TRBD2. Per germline, CDR1 SGHVS and CDR2 FNYEAQ. Trimming removed 5 bases from V and 10 bases from J; junction bases left unmatched: 5. The CDR3 is 15 residues long.

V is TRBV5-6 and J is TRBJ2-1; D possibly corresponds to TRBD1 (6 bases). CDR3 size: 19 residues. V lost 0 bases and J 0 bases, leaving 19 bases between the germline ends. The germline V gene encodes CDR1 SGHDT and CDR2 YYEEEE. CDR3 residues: CASSLDTQGRWGSYNEQFF. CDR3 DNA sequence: TGTGCCAGCAGCTTGGATACTCAGGGGCGGTGGGGCTCCTACAATGAGCAGTTCTTC.

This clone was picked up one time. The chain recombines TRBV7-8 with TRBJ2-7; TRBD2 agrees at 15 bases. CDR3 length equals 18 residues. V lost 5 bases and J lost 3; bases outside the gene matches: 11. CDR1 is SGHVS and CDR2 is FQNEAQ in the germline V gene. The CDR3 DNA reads TGTGCCAGCAGCATGGGGACTAGCGGGGGGCACCGCGTCTACGAGCAGTACTTC. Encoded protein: CASSMGTSGGHRVYEQYF.

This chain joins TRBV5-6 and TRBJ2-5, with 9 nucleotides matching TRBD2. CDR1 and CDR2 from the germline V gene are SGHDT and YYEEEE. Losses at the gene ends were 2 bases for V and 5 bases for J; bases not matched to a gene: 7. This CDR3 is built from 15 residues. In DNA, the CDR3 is TGTGCCAGCAGCTTATCCCCTAGCGGGGTCGAGACCCAGTACTTC. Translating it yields CASSLSPSGVETQYF.

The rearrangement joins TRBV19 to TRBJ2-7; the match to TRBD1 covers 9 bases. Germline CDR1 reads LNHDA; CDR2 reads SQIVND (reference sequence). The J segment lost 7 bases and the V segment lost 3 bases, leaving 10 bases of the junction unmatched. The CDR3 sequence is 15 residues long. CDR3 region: CASSIPGQGGREQYF. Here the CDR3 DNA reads TGTGCCAGTAGTATTCCGGGACAGGGAGGACGGGAGCAGTACTTC.

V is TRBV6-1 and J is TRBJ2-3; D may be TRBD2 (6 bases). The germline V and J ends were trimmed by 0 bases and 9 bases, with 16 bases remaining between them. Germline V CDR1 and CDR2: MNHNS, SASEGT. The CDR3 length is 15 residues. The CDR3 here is CASSEAGGVPDTQYF. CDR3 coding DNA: TGTGCCAGCAGTGAAGCGGGGGGTGTCCCTGACACGCAGTATTTT.

CDR3 nucleotide sequence: TGCAGCGTTGAAGGGGCCGCCTCCTACAATGAGCAGTTCTTC. Translated: CSVEGAASYNEQFF. The chain combines TRBV29-1 with TRBJ2-1; D not certain. The CDR3 consists of 14 residues. Germline V gene sequence: CDR1 SQVTM, CDR2 ANQGSEA. V was trimmed by 1 base and J by 0 bases, leaving 7 bases between them.

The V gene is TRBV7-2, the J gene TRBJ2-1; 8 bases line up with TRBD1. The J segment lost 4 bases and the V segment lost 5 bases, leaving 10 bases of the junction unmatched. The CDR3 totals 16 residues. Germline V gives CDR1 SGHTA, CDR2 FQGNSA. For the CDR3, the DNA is TGTGCCAGCAGCCTCAGGGGGCAGGTGGATTACAATGAGCAGTTCTTC. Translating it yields CASSLRGQVDYNEQFF.

The CDR3 spells CASSPGTGNTGELFF. The CDR3 DNA sequence: TGTGCCAGTAGTCCGGGGACAGGGAACACCGGGGAGCTGTTTTTT. The chain joins TRBV19 to TRBJ2-2, with 8 bases fitting TRBD1. The V gene end was trimmed by 5 bases and the J gene end by 1 base; junction bases not matched to a gene: 3. The CDR3 extends over 15 amino acids. Germline assignment: CDR1 LNHDA and CDR2 SQIVND (reference sequence).

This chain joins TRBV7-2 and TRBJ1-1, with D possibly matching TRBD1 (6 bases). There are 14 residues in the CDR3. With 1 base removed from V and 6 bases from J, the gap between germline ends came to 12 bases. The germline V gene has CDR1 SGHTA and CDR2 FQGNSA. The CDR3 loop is CASSLVAGDPEAFF. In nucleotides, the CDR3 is TGTGCCAGCAGCTTAGTGGCAGGGGACCCTGAAGCTTTCTTT.

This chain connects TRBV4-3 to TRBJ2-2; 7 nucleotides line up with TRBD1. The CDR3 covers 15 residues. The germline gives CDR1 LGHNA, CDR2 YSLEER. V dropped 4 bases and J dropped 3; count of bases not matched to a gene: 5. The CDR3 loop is CASSRDTGDTGELFF. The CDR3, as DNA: TGCGCCAGCAGCCGCGATACAGGGGACACCGGGGAGCTGTTTTTT.

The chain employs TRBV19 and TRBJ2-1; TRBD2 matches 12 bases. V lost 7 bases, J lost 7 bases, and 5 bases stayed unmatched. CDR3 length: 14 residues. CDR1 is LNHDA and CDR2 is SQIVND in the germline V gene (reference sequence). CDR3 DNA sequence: TGTGCCAGTAACCTAGCGGGGGGGCAAAATGAGCAGTTCTTC. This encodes CASNLAGGQNEQFF.

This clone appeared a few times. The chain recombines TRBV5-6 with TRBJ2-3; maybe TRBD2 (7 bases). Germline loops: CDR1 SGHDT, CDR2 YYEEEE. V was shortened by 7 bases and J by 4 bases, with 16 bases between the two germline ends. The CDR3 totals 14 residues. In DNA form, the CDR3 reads TGTGCCAGCGGCGGGGAGGGGGGCGCAGATACGCAGTATTTT. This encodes CASGGEGGADTQYF.

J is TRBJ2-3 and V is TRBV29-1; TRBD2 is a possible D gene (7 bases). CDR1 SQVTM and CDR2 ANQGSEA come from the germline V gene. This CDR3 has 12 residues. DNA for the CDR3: TGCAGTTCCGGGGGGCCGGGAGATACGCAGTATTTT. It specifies CSSGGPGDTQYF.

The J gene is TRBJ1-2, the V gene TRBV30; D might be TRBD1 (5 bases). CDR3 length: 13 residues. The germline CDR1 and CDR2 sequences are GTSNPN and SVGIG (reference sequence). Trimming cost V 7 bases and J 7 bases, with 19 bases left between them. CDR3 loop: CASPGGPPSGYTF. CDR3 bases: TGTGCCTCCCCCGGGGGACCGCCATCTGGCTACACCTTC.

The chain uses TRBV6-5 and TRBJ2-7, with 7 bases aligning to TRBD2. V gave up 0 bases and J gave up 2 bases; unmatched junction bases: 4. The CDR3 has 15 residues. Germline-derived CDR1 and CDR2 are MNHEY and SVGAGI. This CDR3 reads CASSYSSGNPYEQYF. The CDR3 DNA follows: TGTGCCAGCAGTTACTCAAGCGGGAACCCCTACGAGCAGTACTTC.

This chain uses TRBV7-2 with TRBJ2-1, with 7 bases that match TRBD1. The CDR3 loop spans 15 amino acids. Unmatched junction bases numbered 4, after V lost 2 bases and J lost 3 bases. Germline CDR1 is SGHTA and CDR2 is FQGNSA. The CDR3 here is CASSLPGTVYNEQFF. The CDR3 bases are TGTGCCAGCAGCTTACCCGGGACAGTCTACAATGAGCAGTTCTTC.

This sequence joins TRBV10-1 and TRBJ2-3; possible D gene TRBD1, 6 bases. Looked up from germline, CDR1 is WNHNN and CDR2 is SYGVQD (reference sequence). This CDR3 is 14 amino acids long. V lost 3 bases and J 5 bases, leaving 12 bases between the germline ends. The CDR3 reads CASSERGMIDTQYF. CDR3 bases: TGCGCCAGCAGTGAAAGGGGGATGATAGATACGCAGTATTTT.

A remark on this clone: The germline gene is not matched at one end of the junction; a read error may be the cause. The CDR3 bases are TGTGCCAACAGCCAGAGGACCTACGAGCAGTACTTC. Translating gives CANSQRTYEQYF. The V gene is TRBV5-6, the J gene TRBJ2-7; no clear D. The length of the CDR3 is 12 residues. Looked up from germline, CDR1 is SGHDT and CDR2 is YYEEEE.

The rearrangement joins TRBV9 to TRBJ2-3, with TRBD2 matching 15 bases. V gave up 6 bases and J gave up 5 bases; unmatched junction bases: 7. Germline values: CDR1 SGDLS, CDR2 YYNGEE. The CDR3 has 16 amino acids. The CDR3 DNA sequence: TGTGCCAGCACCCCCGGGACTAGCGGGGGGCAAGATACGCAGTATTTT. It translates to CASTPGTSGGQDTQYF.

The CDR3 nucleotides are TGTGCCAGCAGCTCCGGCGGGACTAGCGGGGGGTTTCTGTACTTC. This translates into CASSSGGTSGGFLYF. This chain uses TRBV7-2 with TRBJ2-4, with 15 bases identical to TRBD2. The germline CDR1 and CDR2 sequences are SGHTA and FQGNSA. This CDR3 has 15 amino acids. The trim removed 4 bases at V and 15 bases at J, leaving 10 bases unmatched.